This is a list of T cell receptor beta chains from one sample in a study of monozygotic twins with cystic fibrosis. The protocol was immunoSEQ multiplex PCR, while the TCRdb copy is restricted to in-frame clones and leaves out a portion. The data hold roughly 11,000 clones, with 70% to 90% observed a single time. Material: blood. The receptor source for this set is a man between 18 and 35 years old with cystic fibrosis. Each CDR3 is given with its conserved first and last residue. Each record gives: clone size, J gene, D gene, V gene, CDR3 protein, CDR3 DNA. A D gene is named only where the DNA matches it firmly. Expanded clones get a size class; other rows say once, few or many, or leave the size out.

. | TRBJ2-5 | TRBD2 | TRBV5-1 | CASSPGTSGQETQYF | TGCGCCAGCAGCCCGGGGACTAGCGGCCAAGAGACCCAGTACTTC
few | TRBJ1-2 | . | TRBV30 | CAWSAGGRDYGYTF | TGTGCCTGGAGCGCCGGAGGGAGGGACTATGGCTACACCTTC
. | TRBJ2-3 | TRBD2 | TRBV9 | CASSPGTSGATVTDTQYF | TGTGCCAGCAGTCCCGGGACTAGCGGGGCCACCGTCACAGATACGCAGTATTTT
. | TRBJ2-5 | TRBD1 | TRBV5-1 | CASSWDSQETQYF | TGCGCCAGCAGCTGGGACAGTCAAGAGACCCAGTACTTC
. | TRBJ2-7 | TRBD2 | TRBV2 | CASTRAGGGSYEQYF | TGTGCCAGCACTAGGGCGGGGGGAGGCTCCTACGAGCAGTACTTC
. | TRBJ2-3 | TRBD2 | TRBV18 | CASSPPIAGNTDTQYF | TGTGCCAGCTCACCACCGATAGCGGGAAACACAGATACGCAGTATTTT
. | TRBJ1-3 | . | TRBV7-2 | CASSLAGQGTGNTIYF | TGTGCCAGCAGCTTAGCGGGGCAGGGGACGGGAAACACCATATATTTT
. | TRBJ1-1 | . | TRBV9 | CASSVDQGQYTEAFF | TGTGCCAGCAGCGTAGATCAGGGGCAGTACACTGAAGCTTTCTTT
. | TRBJ1-4 | . | TRBV4-1 | CASSQGTDFNEKLFF | TGCGCCAGCAGCCAAGGGACAGATTTTAATGAAAAACTGTTTTTT
. | TRBJ2-7 | . | TRBV19 | CASSRNRDTPYEQYF | TGTGCCAGTAGTCGAAATCGGGACACCCCCTACGAGCAGTACTTC
. | TRBJ2-2 | TRBD2 | TRBV9 | CASSVSGGDTGELFF | TGTGCCAGCAGCGTATCGGGAGGGGACACCGGGGAGCTGTTTTTT
. | TRBJ2-1 | . | TRBV30 | CAWSGAGGERGKGVYNEQFF | TGTGCCTGGAGTGGCGCGGGCGGTGAGCGGGGAAAGGGGGTGTACAATGAGCAGTTCTTC
once | TRBJ2-7 | TRBD2 | TRBV19 | CASSRDGGRAGNSYEQYF | TGTGCCAGTAGTAGGGACGGCGGGAGGGCCGGGAACTCCTACGAGCAGTACTTC
. | TRBJ1-3 | . | TRBV19 | CATGQSSGNTIYF | TGTGCCACAGGACAAAGCTCTGGAAACACCATATATTTT
. | TRBJ1-1 | TRBD1 | TRBV19 | CASSPTGGNPSTEAFF | TGTGCCAGTAGTCCGACAGGGGGCAATCCCTCCACTGAAGCTTTCTTT
. | TRBJ2-7 | TRBD2 | TRBV5-1 | CASSLGSSGPTYEQYF | TGCGCCAGCAGCTTAGGATCTAGCGGGCCTACCTACGAGCAGTACTTC
. | TRBJ2-7 | TRBD2 | TRBV29-1 | CSVLLWDYGTYEQYF | TGCAGCGTACTTTTATGGGACTATGGTACCTACGAGCAGTACTTC
. | TRBJ1-3 | . | TRBV15 | CATSRGKGVYSGNTIYF | TGTGCCACCAGCAGAGGAAAAGGTGTCTACTCTGGAAACACCATATATTTT
. | TRBJ2-5 | TRBD2 | TRBV6-5 | CASSYIGRGETQYF | TGTGCCAGCAGTTACATCGGGAGGGGAGAGACCCAGTACTTC
. | TRBJ1-4 | TRBD1 | TRBV5-4 | CASSLRTGGVEKLFF | TGTGCCAGCAGCTTGAGGACAGGGGGCGTCGAAAAACTGTTTTTT
few | TRBJ2-7 | TRBD1 | TRBV28 | CASTLGDRGHEQYF | TGTGCCAGCACCTTAGGGGACAGGGGCCACGAGCAGTACTTC
. | TRBJ2-1 | . | TRBV5-6 | CASSFPGAAYNEQFF | TGTGCCAGCAGCTTTCCGGGGGCGGCCTACAATGAGCAGTTCTTC
. | TRBJ1-1 | . | TRBV4-1 | CASSQYGHTEAFF | TGCGCCAGCAGCCAATATGGGCACACTGAAGCTTTCTTT
. | TRBJ1-2 | . | TRBV2 | CASSYDTRQGYTF | TGTGCCAGCAGTTACGACACCCGGCAAGGCTACACCTTC
. | TRBJ2-3 | . | TRBV19 | CASSMGSTDTQYF | TGTGCCAGTAGTATGGGCAGCACAGATACGCAGTATTTT
. | TRBJ2-3 | . | TRBV5-1 | CASSLVRGYSDTQYF | TGCGCCAGCAGCTTGGTCAGGGGCTACTCAGATACGCAGTATTTT
. | TRBJ2-5 | . | TRBV9 | CASRGTTETQYF | TGTGCCAGCAGAGGGACGACTGAGACCCAGTACTTC
. | TRBJ1-2 | TRBD1 | TRBV11-2 | CASSQGQVSNYGYTF | TGTGCCAGCAGCCAAGGACAGGTTTCTAACTATGGCTACACCTTC
. | TRBJ1-1 | . | TRBV18 | CASSPQTENTEAFF | TGTGCCAGCTCACCCCAGACAGAGAACACTGAAGCTTTCTTT
. | TRBJ2-1 | TRBD1 | TRBV9 | CASSVGGQGAYNEQFF | TGTGCCAGCAGCGTAGGGGGACAGGGGGCCTACAATGAGCAGTTCTTC
. | TRBJ2-7 | . | TRBV7-2 | CASSVGTYEQYF | TGTGCCAGCAGCGTGGGAACCTACGAGCAGTACTTC
few | TRBJ2-3 | TRBD1 | TRBV30 | CAGTGPSTDTQYF | TGTGCCGGGACAGGCCCGAGCACAGATACGCAGTATTTT
once | TRBJ2-4 | TRBD1 | TRBV15 | CATSRGQGGIQYF | TGTGCCACCAGCAGGGGACAGGGGGGCATTCAGTACTTC
. | TRBJ1-1 | . | TRBV9 | CASSVVGWSEAFF | TGTGCCAGCAGCGTAGTGGGGTGGTCCGAAGCTTTCTTT
. | TRBJ1-3 | . | TRBV5-6 | CASRPTGRGNTIYF | TGTGCCAGCAGACCAACCGGGCGTGGAAACACCATATATTTT
. | TRBJ1-2 | TRBD1 | TRBV15 | CATSSETGGPSYGYTF | TGTGCCACCAGCAGTGAGACAGGGGGCCCCTCCTATGGCTACACCTTC
. | TRBJ1-1 | . | TRBV5-1 | CASSVTGNTDTEAFF | TGCGCCAGCAGCGTTACAGGGAACACGGACACTGAAGCTTTCTTT
. | TRBJ2-7 | . | TRBV9 | CASSVGDGPTYEQYF | TGTGCCAGCAGCGTAGGGGACGGTCCCACCTACGAGCAGTACTTC
. | TRBJ2-7 | TRBD2 | TRBV6-1 | CASKGLAGYEQYF | TGTGCCAGCAAAGGACTAGCGGGGTACGAGCAGTACTTC